The present T cell receptor beta chain was sequenced within a study of blood T cell repertoires in COVID-19. Across the study: Sample material is recorded as cDNA or gDNA derived from T cells, B-cell-depleted T cells, or PBMCs.

With 3 bases clipped from V and 12 bases from J, the junction kept 11 bases outside the gene matches. CDR1 and CDR2 from the germline V gene are GTSNPN and SVGIG (reference sequence). The CDR3 runs to 15 residues. Sequenced by immunoSEQ multiplex PCR; TCRdb stores in-frame clones only, minus some. In the table there are around 200,000 clones, about 90% of which are singletons. The chain has TRBV30 and TRBJ1-6, with 10 bases identical to TRBD1. The TCR comes from a man aged 18-30 years with active or convalescent COVID-19. Sequencing used peripheral blood. DNA of the CDR3: TGTGCCTGGAGGACGACAGGGGGCGATAATGGACCCCTCCACTTT. This codes for CAWRTTGGDNGPLHF.